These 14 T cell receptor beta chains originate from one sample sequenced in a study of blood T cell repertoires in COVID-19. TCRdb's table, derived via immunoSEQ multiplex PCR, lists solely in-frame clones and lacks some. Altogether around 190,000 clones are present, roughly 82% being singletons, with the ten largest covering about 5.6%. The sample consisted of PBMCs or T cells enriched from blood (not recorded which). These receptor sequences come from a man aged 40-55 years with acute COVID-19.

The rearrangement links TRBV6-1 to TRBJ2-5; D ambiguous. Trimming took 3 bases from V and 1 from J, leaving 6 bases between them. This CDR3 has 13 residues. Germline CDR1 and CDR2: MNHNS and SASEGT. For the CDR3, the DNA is TGTGCCAGCAGTGATGGCTTCCAAGAGACCCAGTACTTC. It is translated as CASSDGFQETQYF.

CDR3 bases: TGTGCCAGCAGCCAGCCGGGACTAGGGGACAATGAGCAGTTCTTC. This encodes CASSQPGLGDNEQFF. The chain uses TRBV11-3 and TRBJ2-1, with 8 bases that match TRBD2. The CDR3 sequence is 15 residues long. The J segment lost 5 bases and the V segment lost 5 bases, leaving 8 bases of the junction unmatched. Germline values: CDR1 SGHNT, CDR2 YENEEA.

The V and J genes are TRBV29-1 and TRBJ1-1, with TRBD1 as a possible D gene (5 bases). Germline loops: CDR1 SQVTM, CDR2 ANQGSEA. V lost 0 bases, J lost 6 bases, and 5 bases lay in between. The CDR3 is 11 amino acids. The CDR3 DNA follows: TGCAGCGTTGAAGAGGGGCCTGAAGCTTTCTTT. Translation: CSVEEGPEAFF. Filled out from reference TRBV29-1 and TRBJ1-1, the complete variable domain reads SAVISQKPSRDICQRGTSLTIQCQVDSQVTMMFWYRQQPGQSLTLIATANQGSEATYESGFVIDKFPISRPNLTFSTLTVSNMSPEDSSIYLCSVEEGPEAFFGQGTRLTVV.

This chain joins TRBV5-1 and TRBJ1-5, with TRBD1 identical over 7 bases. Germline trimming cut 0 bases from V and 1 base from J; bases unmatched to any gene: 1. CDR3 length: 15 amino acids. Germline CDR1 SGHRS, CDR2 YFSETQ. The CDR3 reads CASSLEGQSNQPQHF. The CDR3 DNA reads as TGCGCCAGCAGCTTGGAGGGACAGAGCAATCAGCCCCAGCATTTT. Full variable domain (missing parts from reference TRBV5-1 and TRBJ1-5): KAGVTQTPRYLIKTRGQQVTLSCSPISGHRSVSWYQQTPGQGLQFLFEYFSETQRNKGNFPGRFSGRQFSNSRSEMNVSTLELGDSALYLCASSLEGQSNQPQHFGDGTRLSIL.

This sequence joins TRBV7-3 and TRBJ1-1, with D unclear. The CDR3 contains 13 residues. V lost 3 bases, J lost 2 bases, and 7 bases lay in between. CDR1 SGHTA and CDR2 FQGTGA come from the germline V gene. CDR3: CASSFKSNTEAFF. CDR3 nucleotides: TGTGCCAGCAGCTTTAAGAGTAACACTGAAGCTTTCTTT.

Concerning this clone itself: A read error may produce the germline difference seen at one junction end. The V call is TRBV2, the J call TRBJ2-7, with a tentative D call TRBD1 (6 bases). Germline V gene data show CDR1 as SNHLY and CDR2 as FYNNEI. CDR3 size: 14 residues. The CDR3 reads CASSEGGAIYEQYF. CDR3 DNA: TGTGCCAGCAGCGAAGGGGGAGCAATATACGAGCAGTACTTC.

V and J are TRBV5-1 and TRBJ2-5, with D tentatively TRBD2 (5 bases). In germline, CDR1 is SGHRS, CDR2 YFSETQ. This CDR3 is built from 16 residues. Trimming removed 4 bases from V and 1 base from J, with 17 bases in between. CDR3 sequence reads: CASSPASGPVQETQYF. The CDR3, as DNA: TGCGCCAGCAGCCCGGCGAGCGGACCAGTCCAAGAGACCCAGTACTTC. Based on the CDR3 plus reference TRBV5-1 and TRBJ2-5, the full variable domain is KAGVTQTPRYLIKTRGQQVTLSCSPISGHRSVSWYQQTPGQGLQFLFEYFSETQRNKGNFPGRFSGRQFSNSRSEMNVSTLELGDSALYLCASSPASGPVQETQYFGPGTRLLVL.

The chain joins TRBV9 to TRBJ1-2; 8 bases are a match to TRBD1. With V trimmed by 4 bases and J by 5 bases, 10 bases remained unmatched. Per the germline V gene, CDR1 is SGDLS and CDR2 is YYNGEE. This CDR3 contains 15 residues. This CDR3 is CASSPRQGRRYGYTF. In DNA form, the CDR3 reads TGTGCCAGCAGCCCGCGACAGGGGAGGCGTTATGGCTACACCTTC.

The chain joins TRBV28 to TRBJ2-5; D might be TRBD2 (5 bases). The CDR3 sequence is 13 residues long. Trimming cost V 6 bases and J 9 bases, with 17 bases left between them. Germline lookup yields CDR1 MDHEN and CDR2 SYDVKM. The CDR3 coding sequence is TGTGCCAGCAGCCTCGAAGTTATCGGGGCCCAGTACTTC. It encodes CASSLEVIGAQYF.

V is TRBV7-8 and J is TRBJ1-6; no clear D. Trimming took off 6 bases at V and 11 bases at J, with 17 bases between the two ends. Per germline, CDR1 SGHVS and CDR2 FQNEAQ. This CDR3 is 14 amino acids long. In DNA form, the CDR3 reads TGTGCCAGCAGTCTACCCCCGGGAGTTACACCCCTCCACTTT. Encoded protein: CASSLPPGVTPLHF.

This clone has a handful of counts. The CDR3 reads CASSPRWRTGASGNQPQHF. The CDR3 DNA reads as TGTGCCAGCAGTCCCCGTTGGAGGACAGGGGCTTCGGGCAATCAGCCCCAGCATTTT. This chain joins TRBV28 and TRBJ1-5, with 9 nucleotides matching TRBD1. The CDR3 loop spans 19 amino acids. Germline V gives CDR1 MDHEN, CDR2 SYDVKM. With 5 bases clipped from V and 2 bases from J, the junction kept 16 bases outside the gene matches.

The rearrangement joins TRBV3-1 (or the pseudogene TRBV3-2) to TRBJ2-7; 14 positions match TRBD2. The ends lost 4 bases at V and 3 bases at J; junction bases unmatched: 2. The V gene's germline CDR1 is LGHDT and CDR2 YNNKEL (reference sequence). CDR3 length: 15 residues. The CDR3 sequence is CASSRGLAGGYEQYF. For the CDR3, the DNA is TGTGCCAGCAGCCGTGGACTAGCGGGAGGCTACGAGCAGTACTTC.

The CDR3 reads CASSLADSGRAGTQFF. The DNA of the CDR3 is TGCGCCAGCAGCTTGGCTGATAGCGGGAGGGCCGGTACGCAGTTCTTC. The J gene is TRBJ2-1, the V gene TRBV5-1; TRBD2 matches 11 bases. The V gene's germline CDR1 is SGHRS and CDR2 YFSETQ. The CDR3 runs to 16 residues. Unmatched junction bases numbered 11, after V lost 0 bases and J lost 12 bases.

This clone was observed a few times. CDR3 coding DNA: TGTGCCAGCAGCTGGACTAGCGGACTATTTAGCACAGATACGCAGTATTTT. It is translated as CASSWTSGLFSTDTQYF. The rearrangement uses TRBV7-2 and TRBJ2-3; 10 bases agree with TRBD2. Per the germline V gene, CDR1 is SGHTA and CDR2 is FQGNSA. The CDR3 is 17 amino acids. The V and J ends lost 4 bases and 0 bases, in that order; junction bases with no gene match: 7.